Listed below are T cell receptor beta chains from one sample, sequenced in a study of T cells in Graves' hyperthyroidism and ophthalmopathy. One entry per CDR3 protein, called by TCRdb with MiXCR from the multiplex PCR reads. Here the sample spans about 380,000 distinct CDR3 sequences, around a sixth being singletons. The source material was blood. The receptors were sampled from a man between 18 and 35 years old with Graves' ophthalmopathy. Each CDR3 is given with its conserved first and last residue. The D gene is left open where the match is weak. Expanded clones are given a class, and other clones once, few, many or no size at all.

NA | many | TRBJ2-7 | TRBV27 | TGTGCCAGCAGTTTGAAGGCCCTCTACGAGCAGTACTTC | CASSLKALYEQYF
NA | few | TRBJ1-2 | TRBV4-1 | TGCGCCAGCAGCCAAGAGTCCAGGGGCGGCTACACCTTC | CASSQESRGGYTF
TRBD1 | NA | TRBJ2-5 | TRBV5-1 | TGCGCCAGCAGCCAACGCACCGGGACAGGGTCAGGGACCCAGTACTTC | CASSQRTGTGSGTQYF
NA | many | TRBJ2-2 | TRBV13 | TGTGCCAGCAGCTCCTGGACAGAGAACACCGGGGAGCTGTTTTTT | CASSSWTENTGELFF
NA | NA | TRBJ2-7 | TRBV15 | TGTGCCACCAGCACCCGGGACTCGAGCTCCTACGAGCAGTACTTC | CATSTRDSSSYEQYF
TRBD1 | few | TRBJ1-2 | TRBV6-1 | TGTGCCAGCACCCCCCGGGCGGACAGGGGAGCTGGCTACACCTTC | CASTPRADRGAGYTF
TRBD2 | many | TRBJ2-3 | TRBV3-1 | TGTGCCAGCAGCCCCAATGCCGGGGGGGGGGATACGCAGTATTTT | CASSPNAGGGDTQYF
TRBD1 | many | TRBJ2-7 | TRBV18 | TGTGCCAGCCTACGGTCCACAGGGGACGAGCAGTACTTC | CASLRSTGDEQYF
TRBD1 | few | TRBJ2-7 | TRBV7-9 | TGTGCCAGCAGCCACTCCGGGACAGGGCCCTACGAGCAGTACTTC | CASSHSGTGPYEQYF
NA | many | TRBJ2-5 | TRBV5-1 | TGCGCCAGCAGCTTACGGAGGACGGGGGCCCAAGAGACCCAGTACTTC | CASSLRRTGAQETQYF
NA | NA | TRBJ1-4 | TRBV7-8 | TGTGCCAGCAGCTTCCGAGGGGACCAGACTAATGAAAAACTGTTTTTT | CASSFRGDQTNEKLFF
NA | many | TRBJ1-2 | TRBV5-1 | TGCGCCAGCAGCCCCGCAGCGCCTACGAGCTATGGCTACACCTTC | CASSPAAPTSYGYTF
NA | many | TRBJ1-6 | TRBV7-9 | TGTGCCAGCAGCCCAAGCAGTTTGAGGGATTCACCCCTCCACTTT | CASSPSSLRDSPLHF
NA | many | TRBJ2-3 | TRBV7-3 | TGTGCCAGCAGCTTAGAACAGGGTCTCCCGGATACGCAGTATTTT | CASSLEQGLPDTQYF
TRBD2 | many | TRBJ2-1 | TRBV12-3/TRBV12-4 | TGTGCCAGCGGAAGCGGGGGGGCAAATGAGCAGTTCTTC | CASGSGGANEQFF
NA | NA | TRBJ2-5 | TRBV7-8 | TGTGCCAGCAGCCCCTCGAGGACACCTCAAGAGACCCAGTACTTC | CASSPSRTPQETQYF
NA | NA | TRBJ1-4 | TRBV20-1 | TGCAGTGCCCTCTTTGGGACTAATGAAAAACTGTTTTTT | CSALFGTNEKLFF
TRBD1 | many | TRBJ2-6 | TRBV28 | TGTGCCAGCAGTCAAGTGACAGGGAAATCTACCGGGGCCAACGTCCTGACTTTC | CASSQVTGKSTGANVLTF
TRBD1 | few | TRBJ1-5 | TRBV28 | TGTGCCACCATGGTAGGGACAGGGCCAGCTCAGCCCCAGCATTTT | CATMVGTGPAQPQHF
NA | few | TRBJ2-7 | TRBV7-9 | TGTGCCACTAGAGCTCCCGGGACGTACTACGAGCAGTACTTC | CATRAPGTYYEQYF
NA | few | TRBJ1-3 | TRBV19 | TGTGCCAGTAGTGACAGAGGTGAAGACACCATATATTTT | CASSDRGEDTIYF
NA | many | TRBJ1-2 | TRBV11-2 | TGTGCCAGCAGAACGGGCGGCTATGGCTACACCTTC | CASRTGGYGYTF
TRBD2 | few | TRBJ2-7 | TRBV7-3 | TGTGCCAGCAGCCCGTGGACTAGCGGGGGCCCCTACGAGCAGTACTTC | CASSPWTSGGPYEQYF
TRBD2 | few | TRBJ2-3 | TRBV6-1 | TGTGCCAGCAGTTATACTGGGACTAAGGATACGCAGTATTTT | CASSYTGTKDTQYF
NA | many | TRBJ1-1 | TRBV18 | TGTGCCAGCTCACCAACGAACGGGGGAACTGAAGCTTTCTTT | CASSPTNGGTEAFF
NA | many | TRBJ1-1 | TRBV7-8 | TGTGCCAGCAGCTCCCGCAGGTTGAACACTGAAGCTTTCTTT | CASSSRRLNTEAFF
TRBD2 | NA | TRBJ2-1 | TRBV6-1 | TGTGCCAGCAGTTCTCTAGCGGGGGGTCCCAATGAGCAGTTCTTC | CASSSLAGGPNEQFF
TRBD1 | NA | TRBJ2-5 | TRBV5-1 | TGCGCCAGCAGCCCCTCGGACAGGGGGCAGGGAGAGACCCAGTACTTC | CASSPSDRGQGETQYF
NA | many | TRBJ2-3 | TRBV28 | TGTGCCAGCAGTTCCGAGTTAGGGGCTATCCCAGATACGCAGTATTTT | CASSSELGAIPDTQYF
NA | many | TRBJ1-3 | TRBV3-1 | TGTGCCAGCAGCCGCCTCGCGGCGACATCCTCTGGAAACACCATATATTTT | CASSRLAATSSGNTIYF
NA | many | TRBJ1-1 | TRBV20-1 | TGCAGTGCTCCCGAGGAAGGGAGTCAAGCTTTCTTT | CSAPEEGSQAFF
NA | many | TRBJ1-2 | TRBV12-3/TRBV12-4 | TGTGCCAGCAGTTTGTTCATCTCTGGGTATGGCTACACCTTC | CASSLFISGYGYTF